This is a list of T cell receptor beta chains from one sample in a study of blood T cells in healthy people across ages. TCRdb called the 5' RACE reads again in MiXCR, with one record for every CDR3 protein. The sample includes some 800,000 distinct CDR3 sequences, 25% of them seen just once. These data were also reused for a study on T cells of mothers and their children.

Sequencing input: blood. Source of these receptors: a boy younger than 18 in good health. CDR3s include the opening cysteine and the closing phenylalanine or tryptophan. A D gene is named only where the DNA matches it firmly. Part of the rows lack a size; the others show once, few, many or a class for expanded clones.

-,many,TRBJ2-5,TRBV3-1,CASSLRTKGETQYF,TGTGCCAGCAGCCTTCGGACTAAAGGGGAGACCCAGTACTTC
TRBD2,-,TRBJ2-3,TRBV20-1,CSARDLLAGTGTQYF,TGCAGTGCTAGAGATCTCCTAGCGGGAACAGGTACGCAGTATTTT
-,few,TRBJ2-4,TRBV6-2/TRBV6-3,CASSSDREGNIQYF,TGTGCCAGCAGTTCGGACCGAGAGGGAAACATTCAGTACTTC
-,-,TRBJ1-1,TRBV6-5,CASSYSLKDTEAFF,TGTGCCAGCAGTTACTCACTAAAAGACACTGAAGCTTTCTTT
-,-,TRBJ2-1,TRBV2,CASSEWPLSVYNEQFF,TGTGCCAGCAGTGAATGGCCCCTTAGCGTCTACAATGAGCAGTTCTTC
-,-,TRBJ1-1,TRBV28,CASSSPPVNTEAFF,TGTGCCAGCAGTTCCCCCCCGGTGAACACTGAAGCTTTCTTT
TRBD2,few,TRBJ2-5,TRBV7-9,CASSPRLAGGQETQYF,TGTGCCAGCAGCCCAAGACTAGCGGGGGGGCAGGAGACCCAGTACTTC
-,once,TRBJ2-2,TRBV4-3,CASSQDRENTGELFF,TGCGCCAGCAGCCAAGACAGGGAGAACACCGGGGAGCTGTTTTTT
-,-,TRBJ2-1,TRBV15,CATSRDQVQVF,TGTGCCACCAGCAGAGATCAGGTCCAGGTCTTC
-,few,TRBJ1-1,TRBV5-1,CASSLAVLGPGKNTEAFF,TGCGCCAGCAGCTTGGCCGTGTTGGGCCCGGGGAAGAACACTGAAGCTTTCTTT
TRBD1,once,TRBJ2-7,TRBV7-2,CASSSWTGVNEQYF,TGTGCCAGCAGCTCTTGGACAGGGGTTAACGAGCAGTACTTC
-,-,TRBJ1-1,TRBV7-2,CASSLVGTQNTEAFF,TGTGCCAGCAGCTTAGTTGGGACCCAGAACACTGAAGCTTTCTTT
-,few,TRBJ1-2,TRBV20-1,CSATPRGDGYTF,TGCAGTGCGACCCCACGCGGGGATGGCTACACCTTC
-,-,TRBJ1-4,TRBV28,CASRRREYNEKLFF,TGTGCCAGCAGGCGCCGGGAGTATAATGAAAAACTGTTTTTT